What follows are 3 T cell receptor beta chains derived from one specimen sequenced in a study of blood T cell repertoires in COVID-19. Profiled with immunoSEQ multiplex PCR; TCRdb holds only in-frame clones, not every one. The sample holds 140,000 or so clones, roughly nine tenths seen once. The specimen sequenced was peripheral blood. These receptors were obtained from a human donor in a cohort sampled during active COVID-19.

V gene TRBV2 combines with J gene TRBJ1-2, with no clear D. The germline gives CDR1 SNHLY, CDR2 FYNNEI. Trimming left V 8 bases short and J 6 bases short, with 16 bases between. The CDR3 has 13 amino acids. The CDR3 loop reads CASDRPTGDGYTF. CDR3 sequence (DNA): TGTGCCAGCGATAGGCCGACCGGGGATGGCTACACCTTC.

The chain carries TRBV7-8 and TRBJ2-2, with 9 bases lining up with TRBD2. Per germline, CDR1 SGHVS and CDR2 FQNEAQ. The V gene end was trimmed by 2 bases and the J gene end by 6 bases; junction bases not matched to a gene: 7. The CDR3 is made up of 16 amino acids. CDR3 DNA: TGTGCCAGCAGCTTAATTTTGGCGGGGGGGCCCGGGGAGCTGTTTTTT. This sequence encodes CASSLILAGGPGELFF.

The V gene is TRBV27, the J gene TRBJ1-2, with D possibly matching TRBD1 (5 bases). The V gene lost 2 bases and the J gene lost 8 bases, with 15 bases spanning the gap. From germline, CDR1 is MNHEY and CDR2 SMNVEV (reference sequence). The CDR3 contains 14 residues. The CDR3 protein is CASSLSPVGVGYTF. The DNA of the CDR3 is TGTGCCAGCAGTTTAAGTCCCGTAGGGGTAGGCTACACCTTC.